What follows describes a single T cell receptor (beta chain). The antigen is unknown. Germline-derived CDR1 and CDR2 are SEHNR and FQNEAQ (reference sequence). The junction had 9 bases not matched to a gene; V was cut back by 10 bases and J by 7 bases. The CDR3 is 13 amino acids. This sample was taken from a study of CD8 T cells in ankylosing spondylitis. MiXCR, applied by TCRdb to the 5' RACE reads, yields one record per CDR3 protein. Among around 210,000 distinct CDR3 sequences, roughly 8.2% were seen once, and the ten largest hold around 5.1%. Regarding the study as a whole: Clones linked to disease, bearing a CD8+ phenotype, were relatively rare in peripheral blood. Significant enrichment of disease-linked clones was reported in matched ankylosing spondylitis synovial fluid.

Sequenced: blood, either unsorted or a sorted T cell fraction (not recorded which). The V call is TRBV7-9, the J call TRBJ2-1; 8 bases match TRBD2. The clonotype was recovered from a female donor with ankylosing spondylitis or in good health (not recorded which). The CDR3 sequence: CATLRSGSNEQFF. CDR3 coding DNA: TGTGCCACCCTCCGGAGCGGGAGTAATGAGCAGTTCTTC.